A single T cell receptor (beta chain) is shown here with its context. Its antigen is still unknown. The data stem from a study of shared clonotypes between healthy human individuals. Within Nashville, Tennessee resided all donors, each a Caucasian adult. Study-wide points: Researchers sampled blood only, noting tissue repertoires likely differ. As a rule, naive subsets had a larger estimated richness than memory subsets.

Deep-level running was used for the assay. Here immunoSEQ multiplex PCR was the method, and the copy in TCRdb shows in-frame clones only, minus some. The sample contains a few million clones, approximately 92% of which appear only once. Germline V CDR1 and CDR2: GTSNPN, SVGIG (reference sequence). The CDR3 is made up of 12 amino acids. Trimming left V 5 bases short and J 4 bases short, with 11 bases between. The rearrangement links TRBV30 to TRBJ1-2, with a possible D match to TRBD1 (5 bases). The source material was naive CD4+ T cells sorted from blood. Stated subset: CD45RA+ positively selected. The sequence came from a man aged 18-30 years in good health. The CDR3 loop reads CAWGGTSYGYTF. The CDR3 nucleotides read TGTGCCTGGGGGGGAACGAGCTATGGCTACACCTTC.